This TCR beta chain was found in a study of blood T cell repertoires in COVID-19. Study background: Whether acute or convalescent, the COVID-19 samples came from the United States, Italy and Spain. The analysed material was cDNA or gDNA that came from T cells, B-cell-depleted T cells, or PBMCs.

Per the original methods: Amplification with reference gene primers provided the estimates of nucleated cell counts. This table comes from immunoSEQ multiplex PCR, and its TCRdb copy is limited to in-frame clones, with some not included. V and J calls and clone size are given by that table; D and trimming were obtained from the DNA. The data show some 180,000 clones, around 82% seen once. The sample taken for sequencing was peripheral blood. The receptor comes from a woman of 80 years or more with acute or convalescent COVID-19.

As DNA, the CDR3 is TGTGCCAGCAGTAGAGCGGGAGAGTACGCCGAGCAGTACTTC. Translation: CASSRAGEYAEQYF. V and J are TRBV6-2 or TRBV6-3 and TRBJ2-7; 8 bases are shared with TRBD2. The germline V gene has CDR1 MNHEY and CDR2 SVGEGT. After removal of 5 bases from V and 6 bases from J, the junction contained 9 bases not matched to a gene. CDR3 length: 14 amino acids.